These 10 T cell receptor beta chains share one sample of origin, sequenced in a study of cytomegalovirus exposure and HLA in healthy donors. Both 60 Vbeta primers and 13 Jbeta primers went into the PCR. Generated by immunoSEQ multiplex PCR, the TCRdb table keeps only in-frame clones and is missing some. The sample holds about 130,000 clones. Specimen: PBMCs. These receptors came from a man younger than 35 in good health and CMV-seronegative.

The V and J genes are TRBV7-9 and TRBJ2-5; D is uncertain. The V and J ends lost 4 bases and 5 bases respectively, with 14 bases between them. The V gene's germline CDR1 is SEHNR and CDR2 FQNEAQ (reference sequence). There are 14 residues in the CDR3. The CDR3 DNA follows: TGTGCCAGCAGCTCCCCCCATATGCGGGAGACCCAGTACTTC. Residues: CASSSPHMRETQYF.

As concerns this clone: The sample has other DNA sequences that encode this CDR3 too. The chain links TRBV5-1 to TRBJ1-1; D unresolved. This CDR3 comprises 15 residues. The V end was cut by 0 bases, the J end by 6 bases, with 15 bases between. Germline V lookup: CDR1 SGHRS, CDR2 YFSETQ. Written as DNA, the CDR3 is TGCGCCAGCAGCTTGGTACCGTTGGAGAGCGCTGAAGCTTTCTTT. This sequence encodes CASSLVPLESAEAFF.

The J gene is TRBJ2-4, the V gene TRBV29-1; D perhaps matches TRBD1 (5 bases). This CDR3 spans 13 amino acids. The germline CDR1 and CDR2 sequences are SQVTM and ANQGSEA. V gave up 8 bases and J gave up 3 bases, with 14 bases separating them. In DNA, the CDR3 is TGCAGCTTCTCCAGGGATGGCAAAAACATTCAGTACTTC. The encoded protein is CSFSRDGKNIQYF.

V and J are TRBV7-9 and TRBJ2-7, with D unresolved. The CDR3 runs to 12 residues. Deletions cut 5 bases from V and 2 bases from J, with 7 bases between. The germline gives CDR1 SEHNR, CDR2 FQNEAQ (reference sequence). CDR3 sequence: CASSPVPYEQYF. DNA for the CDR3: TGTGCCAGCAGCCCGGTCCCCTACGAGCAGTACTTC.

The chain couples TRBV7-2 to TRBJ2-5, with D unresolved. Germline V gene lookup returns CDR1 SGHTA and CDR2 FQGNSA. V lost 2 bases and J 5 bases, leaving 6 bases between the germline ends. This CDR3 has 12 amino acids. CDR3 sequence: CASSLYGETQYF. Written as DNA, the CDR3 is TGTGCCAGCAGCTTATACGGGGAGACCCAGTACTTC.

This chain connects TRBV28 to TRBJ1-1; D unresolved. CDR1 and CDR2 from the germline V gene are MDHEN and SYDVKM. V lost 4 bases and J lost 11, with 23 bases in between. The CDR3 sequence is 15 residues long. The CDR3 loop reads CASSSPGQPQREAFF. CDR3 nucleotide sequence: TGTGCCAGCAGTTCACCGGGCCAGCCCCAAAGGGAGGCTTTCTTT.

The V gene is TRBV29-1, the J gene TRBJ1-3, with D possibly TRBD1 on 6 matching bases. Germline CDR1 reads SQVTM; CDR2 reads ANQGSEA. The CDR3 consists of 14 residues. V gave up 6 bases and J gave up 2 bases, with 14 bases separating them. The CDR3 coding sequence is TGCAGCGTCAAAAGGACAGTAACTGGAAACACCATATATTTT. This encodes CSVKRTVTGNTIYF.

This chain uses TRBV14 with TRBJ2-1; 9 nucleotides align to TRBD2. V shed 3 bases, J shed 8 bases, and the junction held 14 bases outside the gene matches. The CDR3 is made up of 17 amino acids. Looked up from germline, CDR1 is SGHDN and CDR2 is FVKESK. The CDR3 DNA is TGTGCCAGCAGCCAGTACCTAGCGGGGACGAGAGTCTATGAGCAGTTCTTC. It is translated as CASSQYLAGTRVYEQFF.

The V call is TRBV7-3, the J call TRBJ2-3, with TRBD1 as a possible D gene (6 bases). CDR1 is SGHTA, CDR2 FQGTGA, per germline. This CDR3 comprises 17 residues. With 2 bases removed from V and 1 base from J, the gap between germline ends came to 16 bases. The CDR3 DNA reads as TGTGCCAGCAGCTTACGAGTTGGGGGCGCGGGCACAGATACGCAGTATTTT. Translating gives CASSLRVGGAGTDTQYF.

About this clone: The germline gene is not matched at one end of the junction; a read error may be the cause. The V gene is TRBV6-1, the J gene TRBJ1-2, with D hard to call. Germline CDR1 reads MNHNS; CDR2 reads SASEGT. The CDR3 sequence is 13 residues long. The CDR3, as DNA: TGTGCCAGCAGGGAAGGAGGGTTTGGTGGCTACACCTTC. This translates into CASREGGFGGYTF.